This is a list of T cell receptor beta chains from one sample in a study of T cell responses to AZD1222 COVID-19 vaccine. Profiled with immunoSEQ multiplex PCR; TCRdb holds only in-frame clones, not every one. The top ten clones hold approximately 15% of a sample with 100,000 or so clones, about 89% of them seen once. The material sequenced was peripheral blood, taken on day 0 of AZD1222 vaccination. The receptors derive from an adult in good health. Each CDR3 is given with its conserved first and last residue. Fields, in order: J gene, D gene, clone size, V gene, CDR3 protein, CDR3 DNA. A D gene is named only where the DNA matches it firmly. Expanded clones get a size class; other rows say once, few or many, or leave the size out.

J gene: TRBJ2-2; D gene: NA; clone size: NA; V gene: TRBV5-1; CDR3 protein: CASTERTNTGELFF; CDR3 DNA: TGCGCCAGCACAGAGCGGACGAACACCGGGGAGCTGTTTTTT
J gene: TRBJ2-1; D gene: NA; clone size: NA; V gene: TRBV19; CDR3 protein: CASSASGWGEQFF; CDR3 DNA: TGTGCCAGTAGTGCCTCCGGGTGGGGTGAGCAGTTCTTC
J gene: TRBJ2-6; D gene: NA; clone size: NA; V gene: TRBV28; CDR3 protein: CASNEWSGANVLTF; CDR3 DNA: TGTGCCAGCAACGAGTGGTCTGGGGCCAACGTCCTGACTTTC
J gene: TRBJ1-1; D gene: TRBD1; clone size: NA; V gene: TRBV28; CDR3 protein: CASNTGGGSRVSTEAFF; CDR3 DNA: TGTGCCAGCAACACAGGGGGAGGTTCTAGGGTGAGCACTGAAGCTTTCTTT
J gene: TRBJ1-2; D gene: NA; clone size: NA; V gene: TRBV7-2; CDR3 protein: CASSFNGLGIYGYTF; CDR3 DNA: TGTGCCAGCAGCTTTAACGGCCTTGGAATCTATGGCTACACCTTC
J gene: TRBJ2-2; D gene: NA; clone size: NA; V gene: TRBV12-3/TRBV12-4; CDR3 protein: CASGLNTGELFF; CDR3 DNA: TGTGCCAGCGGCCTGAACACCGGGGAGCTGTTTTTT
J gene: TRBJ2-7; D gene: TRBD1; clone size: NA; V gene: TRBV27; CDR3 protein: CASSTLRDRRLYEQYF; CDR3 DNA: TGTGCCAGCAGTACTCTCCGGGACAGGAGGTTATACGAGCAGTACTTC
J gene: TRBJ2-3; D gene: TRBD2; clone size: NA; V gene: TRBV19; CDR3 protein: CASSIGLAGGPVDTQYF; CDR3 DNA: TGTGCCAGTAGTATAGGTCTAGCGGGAGGGCCTGTAGATACGCAGTATTTT
J gene: TRBJ1-2; D gene: NA; clone size: NA; V gene: TRBV11-2; CDR3 protein: CASSFLQGDYGYTF; CDR3 DNA: TGTGCCAGCAGCTTCCTCCAGGGAGACTATGGCTACACCTTC
J gene: TRBJ2-1; D gene: TRBD2; clone size: NA; V gene: TRBV27; CDR3 protein: CASSLTSGPRNYNEQFF; CDR3 DNA: TGTGCCAGCAGTTTAACTAGCGGGCCTCGAAACTACAATGAGCAGTTCTTC
J gene: TRBJ2-1; D gene: TRBD2; clone size: NA; V gene: TRBV7-3; CDR3 protein: CASSLRGGRLAVPLYNEQFF; CDR3 DNA: TGTGCCAGCAGCTTACGAGGCGGGCGACTAGCGGTTCCTCTTTACAATGAGCAGTTCTTC
J gene: TRBJ2-3; D gene: NA; clone size: NA; V gene: TRBV20-1; CDR3 protein: CSASMVSPDTQYF; CDR3 DNA: TGCAGTGCTAGTATGGTGTCACCAGATACGCAGTATTTT
J gene: TRBJ1-2; D gene: NA; clone size: NA; V gene: TRBV10-3; CDR3 protein: CASGSSFNYGYTF; CDR3 DNA: TGTGCCTCGGGCAGCTCATTCAACTATGGCTACACCTTC
J gene: TRBJ2-1; D gene: NA; clone size: NA; V gene: TRBV19; CDR3 protein: CASSIGGKHNEQFF; CDR3 DNA: TGTGCCAGTAGTATTGGAGGCAAACACAATGAGCAGTTCTTC
J gene: TRBJ2-1; D gene: NA; clone size: NA; V gene: TRBV12-5; CDR3 protein: CASGLTTRYEQFF; CDR3 DNA: TGTGCTAGTGGTCTTACAACGAGGTATGAGCAGTTCTTC
J gene: TRBJ1-2; D gene: NA; clone size: NA; V gene: TRBV5-6; CDR3 protein: CASSLPLANYGYTF; CDR3 DNA: TGTGCCAGCAGCTTGCCGCTAGCTAACTATGGCTACACCTTC
J gene: TRBJ1-5; D gene: NA; clone size: NA; V gene: TRBV5-8; CDR3 protein: CASSLAAGNGNQPQHF; CDR3 DNA: TGTGCCAGCAGCTTGGCCGCAGGGAACGGCAATCAGCCCCAGCATTTT
J gene: TRBJ2-1; D gene: NA; clone size: NA; V gene: TRBV5-4; CDR3 protein: CASSREVSSYNEQFF; CDR3 DNA: TGTGCCAGCAGCAGGGAGGTCAGCTCCTACAATGAGCAGTTCTTC
J gene: TRBJ1-1; D gene: TRBD1; clone size: once; V gene: TRBV18; CDR3 protein: CASSRTGMNTEAFF; CDR3 DNA: TGTGCCAGCTCAAGGACAGGTATGAACACTGAAGCTTTCTTT
J gene: TRBJ1-2; D gene: NA; clone size: once; V gene: TRBV5-6; CDR3 protein: CASSSYRSYTF; CDR3 DNA: TGTGCCAGCAGCTCGTATCGGAGCTACACCTTC
J gene: TRBJ2-7; D gene: NA; clone size: NA; V gene: TRBV7-9; CDR3 protein: CASSLGAGPYEQYF; CDR3 DNA: TGTGCCAGCAGCTTAGGGGCGGGACCCTACGAGCAGTACTTC
J gene: TRBJ1-1; D gene: NA; clone size: NA; V gene: TRBV6-5; CDR3 protein: CASTPQGPNTEAFF; CDR3 DNA: TGTGCCAGCACTCCTCAGGGGCCGAACACTGAAGCTTTCTTT
J gene: TRBJ2-7; D gene: NA; clone size: once; V gene: TRBV6-5; CDR3 protein: CASKPGYGSSYEQYF; CDR3 DNA: TGTGCCAGCAAACCAGGGTATGGTAGCTCCTACGAGCAGTACTTC
J gene: TRBJ1-2; D gene: NA; clone size: NA; V gene: TRBV11-2; CDR3 protein: CASRLNYGYTF; CDR3 DNA: TGTGCCAGCAGACTTAACTATGGCTACACCTTC
J gene: TRBJ1-2; D gene: NA; clone size: NA; V gene: TRBV7-2; CDR3 protein: CASRPRAAYGYTF; CDR3 DNA: TGTGCCAGCAGGCCGCGAGCGGCCTATGGCTACACCTTC
J gene: TRBJ1-6; D gene: NA; clone size: NA; V gene: TRBV5-1; CDR3 protein: CASSLGTEPLHF; CDR3 DNA: TGCGCCAGCAGCTTAGGAACTGAACCCCTCCACTTT
J gene: TRBJ2-7; D gene: TRBD2; clone size: NA; V gene: TRBV5-6; CDR3 protein: CASSSRLAGYEQYF; CDR3 DNA: TGTGCCAGCAGCTCTCGACTAGCGGGGTATGAGCAGTACTTC
J gene: TRBJ1-6; D gene: NA; clone size: NA; V gene: TRBV3-1/TRBV3-2; CDR3 protein: CASSQDGARLPLHF; CDR3 DNA: TGTGCCAGCAGCCAAGATGGGGCGAGGCTGCCCCTCCACTTT
J gene: TRBJ1-1; D gene: NA; clone size: NA; V gene: TRBV12-3/TRBV12-4; CDR3 protein: CASSLGPEGKAFF; CDR3 DNA: TGTGCCAGCAGTTTAGGTCCGGAGGGGAAAGCTTTCTTT
J gene: TRBJ1-1; D gene: NA; clone size: NA; V gene: TRBV5-1; CDR3 protein: CASSPREGLNTEAFF; CDR3 DNA: TGCGCCAGCAGCCCCCGGGAGGGCTTGAACACTGAAGCTTTCTTT
J gene: TRBJ2-2; D gene: TRBD2; clone size: NA; V gene: TRBV27; CDR3 protein: CASSLRAGVSTGELFF; CDR3 DNA: TGTGCCAGCAGTTTAAGGGCGGGGGTGAGCACCGGGGAGCTGTTTTTT